This T cell receptor (beta chain) was recovered during a study of blood T cells in healthy people across ages. The study, taken as a whole, reports: Long-lived donors carried more naive CD4+ cells and greater diversity than aged donors.

The study drew donors from healthy Caucasian individuals in Russia aged about 6 to 100. Every donor contributed roughly 10 milliliters of peripheral blood by blood draw. Alongside a J-beta primer mix, a sample-barcoded 5' primer served in a second PCR lasting about 7 to 12 cycles. Using its own MiXCR run on the 5' RACE reads, TCRdb lists one record per CDR3 protein. The sample consists of roughly 1,300,000 distinct CDR3 sequences, roughly 60% of them appearing once. Worth noting for this clonotype: Its antigen is currently unknown.

V lost 4 bases and J 4 bases, leaving 16 bases between the germline ends. The CDR3 extends over 15 amino acids. Per the germline V gene, CDR1 is MRHNA and CDR2 is SNTAGT. This receptor was taken from a man younger than 35 in good health. This chain joins TRBV6-4 and TRBJ2-5; D may match TRBD1 or TRBD2 (5 bases each). Sequencing was performed on blood. The CDR3 nucleotides read TGTGCCAGCAGTGCGCGAGGGGTCGGGATAGAGACCCAGTACTTC. Protein sequence: CASSARGVGIETQYF.